The 15 T cell receptor beta chains below come from one sample, sequenced in a study of OX40 agonist ivuxolimab in advanced cancers. TCRdb keeps only in-frame clones here, not all; method: immunoSEQ multiplex PCR. The data contain about 50,000 clones, 70% to 90% of them singletons. Material: CD4+ or CD8+ T cells sorted from blood, obtained in a trial of the OX40 agonist ivuxolimab. The source of these receptors is an adult with an advanced solid tumor such as melanoma, head and neck, liver or kidney cancer.

This clone came up a few times. The chain recombines TRBV6-6 with TRBJ1-6; the D gene is possibly TRBD1 (5 bases). The germline V gene has CDR1 MNHNY and CDR2 SVGAGI (reference sequence). Trimming stripped 6 bases from V and 7 bases from J, with 16 bases between. This CDR3 spans 15 amino acids. CDR3 DNA sequence: TGTGCCAGCAGATCAGCTCAGGGTGGGAATTCACCCCTCCACTTT. It specifies CASRSAQGGNSPLHF.

The genes are TRBV7-9 and TRBJ2-7; D uncertain. CDR1 SEHNR and CDR2 FQNEAQ come from the germline V gene (reference sequence). CDR3 length: 15 amino acids. Trimming pared 0 bases from V and 0 bases from J, leaving 9 bases between. Here the CDR3 reads CASSLAASNSYEQYF. The CDR3 DNA reads as TGTGCCAGCAGCTTAGCCGCCAGTAACTCCTACGAGCAGTACTTC.

The V gene is TRBV14, the J gene TRBJ2-7; D is perhaps TRBD1 (5 bases). Trimming left V 0 bases short and J 4 bases short, with 10 bases between. CDR3 length: 14 amino acids. Germline V CDR1 and CDR2: SGHDN, FVKESK. The CDR3 DNA sequence: TGTGCCAGCAGCCAAGATAACAGGTTATACGAGCAGTACTTC. The encoded protein is CASSQDNRLYEQYF.

V usage is TRBV27 and J usage is TRBJ1-6, with no clear D. The CDR3 covers 17 residues. V was shortened by 4 bases and J by 10 bases, with 23 bases between the two germline ends. CDR1 MNHEY and CDR2 SMNVEV come from the germline V gene (reference sequence). The CDR3 here is CASSSALRGVLPSPLHF. CDR3 coding DNA: TGTGCCAGCAGTTCAGCCCTTCGAGGAGTTCTGCCCTCACCCCTCCACTTT.

The J gene is TRBJ2-2, the V gene TRBV5-1; D is unclear. The germline V and J ends were trimmed by 1 base and 5 bases, with 6 bases remaining between them. This CDR3 is built from 13 residues. CDR1 is SGHRS and CDR2 is YFSETQ in the germline V gene. In DNA form, the CDR3 reads TGCGCCAGCAGCTTGTCCCGTACCGGGGAGCTGTTTTTT. As protein: CASSLSRTGELFF.

The genes are TRBV6-5 and TRBJ2-6; D ambiguous. V lost 6 bases and J lost 0, with 6 bases in between. This CDR3 contains 14 residues. Germline loops: CDR1 MNHEY, CDR2 SVGAGI. The CDR3 sequence: CASSPVSGANVLTF. The CDR3, as DNA: TGTGCCAGCAGCCCAGTCTCTGGGGCCAACGTCCTGACTTTC.

The chain uses TRBV15 and TRBJ2-2; D is unclear. The CDR3 is 14 residues long. Germline V lookup: CDR1 LNHNV, CDR2 YYDKDF (reference sequence). The ends were cut back, 3 bases at V and 1 base at J, with 6 bases in the middle. Here the CDR3 DNA reads TGTGCCACCAGCAGGACTGTGAACACCGGGGAGCTGTTTTTT. Protein sequence: CATSRTVNTGELFF.

The chain couples TRBV19 to TRBJ1-6; possibly TRBD1 for D (6 bases). Germline CDR1 reads LNHDA; CDR2 reads SQIVND (reference sequence). Trimming stripped 6 bases from V and 9 bases from J, with 21 bases between. The CDR3 is 16 amino acids. The CDR3 protein is CASSPQPGHRGSPLHF. CDR3 in DNA: TGTGCCAGTAGCCCACAACCGGGACACCGGGGTTCACCCCTCCACTTT.

CDR3: CASSSRQGYGYTF. In nucleotides, the CDR3 is TGTGCCAGCAGTTCGAGGCAGGGCTATGGCTACACCTTC. The gene calls are TRBV27 and TRBJ1-2; perhaps TRBD1 as D (5 bases). The CDR3 covers 13 residues. CDR1 and CDR2 (germline): MNHEY, SMNVEV (reference sequence). The germline V and J ends were trimmed by 4 bases and 4 bases, with 10 bases remaining between them.

This clone was recorded a few times. The genes are TRBV27 and TRBJ2-6, with 9 nucleotides matching TRBD1. The CDR3 extends over 17 amino acids. V shed 5 bases, J shed 3 bases, and the junction held 8 bases outside the gene matches. CDR1 MNHEY and CDR2 SMNVEV come from the germline V gene (reference sequence). The DNA of the CDR3 is TGTGCCAGCAGTCCCAGGGACAGGGCGTATGGGGCCAACGTCCTGACTTTC. It specifies CASSPRDRAYGANVLTF.

The CDR3 nucleotides are TGTGCCAGCCGCTTGCTTGGTAGAGGTAATCGACAGCAGTTCTTC. As protein: CASRLLGRGNRQQFF. This chain uses TRBV28 with TRBJ2-1, with no clear D. This CDR3 comprises 15 residues. Germline-derived CDR1 and CDR2 are MDHEN and SYDVKM. V was pared by 8 bases and J by 11 bases, with 25 bases between.

The chain recombines TRBV6-6 with TRBJ2-5; 8 nucleotides line up with TRBD1. Germline V gene sequence: CDR1 MNHNY, CDR2 SVGAGI (reference sequence). Trimming cost V 5 bases and J 3 bases; bases outside gene matches: 8. This CDR3 spans 15 amino acids. The CDR3, as DNA: TGTGCCAGCAGTATTTCCGGGACAGGAAAAGAGACCCAGTACTTC. It codes for CASSISGTGKETQYF.

The chain combines TRBV10-3 with TRBJ2-1; no reliable D call. This CDR3 has 15 residues. CDR1 is ENHRY, CDR2 SYGVKD, per germline. Trimming left V 2 bases short and J 4 bases short, with 12 bases between. CDR3 nucleotide sequence: TGTGCCATCAGTGAGGCCCGGGCCCCGTACAATGAGCAGTTCTTC. Amino acids: CAISEARAPYNEQFF.

The gene calls are TRBV6-5 and TRBJ1-2, with D hard to call. The germline V gene encodes CDR1 MNHEY and CDR2 SVGAGI. V lost 4 bases and J 5 bases, leaving 14 bases between the germline ends. The CDR3 has 14 residues. The CDR3, as DNA: TGTGCCAGCAGTTCAAACGGACTTTGGTATGGCTACACCTTC. Protein sequence: CASSSNGLWYGYTF.

Only a few counts were recorded for this clone. The rearrangement joins TRBV28 to TRBJ1-5; no firm D call. Trimming pared 4 bases from V and 1 base from J, leaving 14 bases between. CDR3 size: 16 residues. Germline V gene sequence: CDR1 MDHEN, CDR2 SYDVKM. This CDR3 is CASSSTSTRSNQPQHF. For the CDR3, the DNA is TGTGCCAGCAGTTCCACCTCGACAAGGAGCAATCAGCCCCAGCATTTT.